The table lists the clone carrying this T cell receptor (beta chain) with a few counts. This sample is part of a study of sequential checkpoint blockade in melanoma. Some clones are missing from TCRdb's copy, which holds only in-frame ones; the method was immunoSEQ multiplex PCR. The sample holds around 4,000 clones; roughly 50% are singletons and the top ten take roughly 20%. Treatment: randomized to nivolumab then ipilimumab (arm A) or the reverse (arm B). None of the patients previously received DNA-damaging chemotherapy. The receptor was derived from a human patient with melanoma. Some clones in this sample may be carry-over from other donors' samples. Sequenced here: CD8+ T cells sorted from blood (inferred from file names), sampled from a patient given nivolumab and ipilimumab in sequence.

This CDR3 reads CASSDGVSGNQPQHF. CDR3 DNA: TGTGCCAGTTCCGATGGGGTTAGCGGCAATCAGCCCCAGCATTTT. The chain employs TRBV7-9 and TRBJ1-5, with D unresolved. The CDR3 loop spans 15 amino acids. Germline loops: CDR1 SEHNR, CDR2 FQNEAQ (reference sequence). V lost 9 bases and J 2 bases, leaving 17 bases between the germline ends.